A selection of T cell receptor beta chains follows, all from one sample in a study of blood T cell repertoires in COVID-19. Sequencing was performed with immunoSEQ multiplex PCR; in TCRdb, only in-frame clones are kept and a portion is missing. The sample includes 150,000 to 200,000 clones, roughly 82% of them seen just once. Material for sequencing was PBMCs or T cells enriched from blood (not recorded which). These receptors originate from a man aged 45 to 65 who had recovered from COVID-19. Each CDR3 is given with its conserved first and last residue. A D gene is named only where the DNA matches it firmly. Part of the rows lack a size; the others show once, few, many or a class for expanded clones.

V	size	J	D	CDR3	DNA
TRBV5-5	NA	TRBJ1-4	NA	CASREGGRREEKLFF	TGTGCCAGCCGTGAGGGCGGGCGACGGGAAGAAAAACTGTTTTTT
TRBV7-7	NA	TRBJ2-2	TRBD2	CASSPGRREDGELFF	TGTGCTAGCAGCCCTGGGCGGCGGGAGGACGGGGAGCTGTTTTTT
TRBV2	NA	TRBJ1-1	TRBD1	CASRTTGGGTEAFF	TGTGCCAGCAGGACAACAGGGGGCGGGACTGAAGCTTTCTTT
TRBV7-8	NA	TRBJ1-2	TRBD1	CASSFRTGVNYGYTF	TGTGCCAGCAGCTTTCGGACAGGGGTTAACTATGGCTACACCTTC
TRBV11-2	NA	TRBJ2-2	TRBD2	CASSSRWTSGTGELFF	TGTGCCAGCAGCTCCAGGTGGACTAGCGGTACCGGGGAGCTGTTTTTT
TRBV29-1	NA	TRBJ2-4	NA	CSVGSSRNIQYF	TGCAGCGTTGGGAGTAGCCGAAACATTCAGTACTTC
TRBV5-4	NA	TRBJ2-3	NA	CASSTTGSTDTQYF	TGTGCCAGCAGCACCACAGGTTCCACAGATACGCAGTATTTT
TRBV7-3	NA	TRBJ1-1	TRBD1	CASSSPRTGPEAFF	TGTGCCAGCAGCTCCCCGCGGACAGGGCCTGAAGCTTTCTTT
TRBV5-1	NA	TRBJ1-2	NA	CASSTDQGWAGYTF	TGCGCCAGCAGCACTGACCAGGGTTGGGCTGGCTACACCTTC
TRBV19	NA	TRBJ1-2	NA	CASISRAGSLSGYTF	TGTGCCAGTATTTCGCGGGCCGGGTCCCTATCTGGCTACACCTTC
TRBV5-1	NA	TRBJ2-2	TRBD2	CASRRGGITGELFF	TGCGCCAGCAGACGCGGGGGGATCACCGGGGAGCTGTTTTTT
TRBV7-2	once	TRBJ1-1	TRBD1	CASSSDRMNTEAFF	TGTGCCAGCAGCTCGGACAGGATGAACACTGAAGCTTTCTTT
TRBV2	NA	TRBJ1-3	NA	CASRFDIHSGNTIYF	TGTGCCAGCAGGTTTGACATTCACTCTGGAAACACCATATATTTT
TRBV7-2	few	TRBJ2-7	NA	CASSHIRHGGSTGEQYF	TGTGCCAGCAGTCACATCAGACACGGGGGATCTACCGGCGAGCAGTACTTC
TRBV21-1	NA	TRBJ2-1	NA	CASSKTDSGVLWPLYNEQFF	TGTGCCAGCAGCAAAACGGACTCGGGGGTCCTCTGGCCCCTCTACAATGAGCAGTTCTTC
TRBV29-1	once	TRBJ1-2	NA	CSSWEAGSGYTF	TGCAGCTCCTGGGAGGCAGGGAGCGGCTACACCTTC
TRBV4-1	NA	TRBJ1-2	NA	CATHPGQAGSYGYTF	TGCGCCACCCACCCGGGGCAGGCCGGGAGCTATGGCTACACCTTC
TRBV28	NA	TRBJ1-5	NA	CASTRDYQPQHF	TGTGCCAGCACCAGGGACTATCAGCCCCAGCATTTT
TRBV13	once	TRBJ1-3	TRBD1	CASSRRQGRSGNTIYF	TGTGCCAGCAGCCGGCGACAGGGCCGCTCTGGAAACACCATATATTTT
TRBV5-8	NA	TRBJ2-3	TRBD2	CASKGREADTQYF	TGTGCCAGCAAGGGGAGGGAAGCAGATACGCAGTATTTT
TRBV5-1	NA	TRBJ2-6	TRBD1	CASGEWTGSSGANVLTF	TGCGCCAGCGGAGAATGGACAGGAAGCTCTGGGGCCAACGTCCTGACTTTC
TRBV19	NA	TRBJ2-7	NA	CASSSTDSLEQYF	TGTGCCAGTAGCAGTACGGACAGTCTCGAGCAGTACTTC
TRBV6-4	few	TRBJ1-1	NA	CASSEHTNTEAFF	TGTGCCAGCAGTGAACACACGAACACTGAAGCTTTCTTT
TRBV2	NA	TRBJ2-1	NA	CASSEIRGSYNEQFF	TGTGCCAGCAGTGAAATCCGAGGGTCCTACAATGAGCAGTTCTTC
TRBV10-1	NA	TRBJ2-5	NA	CASSESEQGYQETQYF	TGCGCCAGCAGTGAGTCGGAGCAGGGGTACCAAGAGACCCAGTACTTC
TRBV28	NA	TRBJ1-3	NA	CASEGISSGNTIYF	TGTGCCAGTGAGGGCATATCCTCTGGAAACACCATATATTTT
TRBV5-1	NA	TRBJ2-2	TRBD1	CASSLLGQINTGELFF	TGCGCCAGCAGCTTGCTGGGACAGATCAACACCGGGGAGCTGTTTTTT
TRBV28	NA	TRBJ1-3	TRBD1	CASSWEEQGLAGNTIYF	TGTGCCAGCAGTTGGGAGGAACAGGGGTTGGCTGGAAACACCATATATTTT
TRBV28	NA	TRBJ1-6	TRBD1	CASSPGQGRNSPLHF	TGTGCCAGCAGTCCGGGACAGGGACGGAATTCACCCCTCCACTTT
TRBV5-4	NA	TRBJ2-6	TRBD1	CASSGQGDGANVLTF	TGTGCCAGCAGCGGACAGGGGGACGGGGCCAACGTCCTGACTTTC
TRBV6-5	NA	TRBJ1-5	NA	CASAVGSNQPQHF	TGTGCCAGCGCGGTGGGTAGCAATCAGCCCCAGCATTTT
TRBV28	NA	TRBJ1-2	TRBD1	CASSLSLGTGNYGYTF	TGTGCCAGCAGTCTCAGCCTCGGGACAGGGAACTATGGCTACACCTTC
TRBV10-3	NA	TRBJ2-1	NA	CATHSPLPSYNEQFF	TGTGCCACCCACAGTCCATTGCCCTCCTACAATGAGCAGTTCTTC
TRBV28	once	TRBJ2-7	NA	CASRGAHGLDYEQYF	TGTGCCAGCAGGGGGGCACACGGCCTTGACTACGAGCAGTACTTC
TRBV5-8	NA	TRBJ1-2	NA	CASSLDGRANYGYTF	TGTGCCAGCAGCTTGGATGGCAGGGCGAACTATGGCTACACCTTC
TRBV2	NA	TRBJ1-2	TRBD1	CASSSDRVGYTF	TGTGCCAGCAGTTCCGACAGGGTCGGCTACACCTTC
TRBV28	NA	TRBJ1-4	TRBD1	CASSLKGAATNEKLFF	TGTGCCAGCAGTTTAAAGGGGGCCGCAACTAATGAAAAACTGTTTTTT
TRBV5-1	NA	TRBJ2-3	TRBD1	CASRWGTAASDTQYF	TGCGCCAGCAGGTGGGGGACAGCTGCTTCAGATACGCAGTATTTT
TRBV20-1	NA	TRBJ1-5	NA	CSASSGYSNQPQHF	TGCAGTGCTAGTTCCGGGTATAGCAATCAGCCCCAGCATTTT
TRBV9	few	TRBJ2-3	NA	CASNEGATDTQYF	TGTGCCAGCAACGAGGGAGCCACAGATACGCAGTATTTT
TRBV5-8	NA	TRBJ2-3	NA	CASSPYDSPDTQYF	TGTGCCAGCAGCCCCTACGACAGTCCAGATACGCAGTATTTT
TRBV15	NA	TRBJ2-5	TRBD2	CATTSGGRETQYF	TGTGCCACCACTAGCGGGGGGAGAGAGACCCAGTACTTC
TRBV10-3	NA	TRBJ2-6	NA	CAISGQESGANVLTF	TGTGCCATCAGTGGGCAGGAATCTGGGGCCAACGTCCTGACTTTC
TRBV27	NA	TRBJ1-4	NA	CASSLSWQTNEKLFF	TGTGCCAGCAGTTTATCGTGGCAGACTAATGAAAAACTGTTTTTT
TRBV5-1	once	TRBJ1-3	TRBD1	CASSSRGLGNTIYF	TGCGCCAGCAGCTCTAGGGGGCTCGGAAACACCATATATTTT
TRBV19	NA	TRBJ1-1	TRBD1	CASSKTGSGTEAFF	TGTGCCAGTAGCAAGACAGGGAGCGGCACTGAAGCTTTCTTT